This T cell receptor (beta chain) was recorded in a study of neurological immune-mediated disorders. Healthy controls were blood bank volunteers in Maryland, USA. Each CDR3 protein gets one entry after TCRdb re-called the 5' RACE reads with MiXCR. The sample records 70,000 to 95,000 distinct CDR3 sequences, approximately 17% being singletons. This TCR derives from a middle-aged woman in good health. Sequenced sample: PBMCs.

CDR3 bases: TGTGCCAGCAGGCCAGGGTTTTACGAGCAGTACTTC. This sequence encodes CASRPGFYEQYF. This rearrangement joins TRBV6-2 or TRBV6-3 to TRBJ2-7; TRBD1 might be the D (5 bases). The CDR3 runs 12 residues. CDR1 MNHEY and CDR2 SVGEGT come from the germline V gene. Deletions cut 6 bases from V and 4 bases from J, with 10 bases between.